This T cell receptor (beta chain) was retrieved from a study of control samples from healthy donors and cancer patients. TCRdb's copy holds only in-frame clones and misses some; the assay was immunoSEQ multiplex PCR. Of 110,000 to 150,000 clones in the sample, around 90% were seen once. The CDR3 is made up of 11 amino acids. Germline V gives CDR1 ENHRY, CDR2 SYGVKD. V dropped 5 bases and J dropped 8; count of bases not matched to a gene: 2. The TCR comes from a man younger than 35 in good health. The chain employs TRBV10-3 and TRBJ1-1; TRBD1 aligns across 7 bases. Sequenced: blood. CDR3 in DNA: TGTGCCATCAGTACGGACAGGGAAGCTTTCTTT. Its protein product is CAISTDREAFF.